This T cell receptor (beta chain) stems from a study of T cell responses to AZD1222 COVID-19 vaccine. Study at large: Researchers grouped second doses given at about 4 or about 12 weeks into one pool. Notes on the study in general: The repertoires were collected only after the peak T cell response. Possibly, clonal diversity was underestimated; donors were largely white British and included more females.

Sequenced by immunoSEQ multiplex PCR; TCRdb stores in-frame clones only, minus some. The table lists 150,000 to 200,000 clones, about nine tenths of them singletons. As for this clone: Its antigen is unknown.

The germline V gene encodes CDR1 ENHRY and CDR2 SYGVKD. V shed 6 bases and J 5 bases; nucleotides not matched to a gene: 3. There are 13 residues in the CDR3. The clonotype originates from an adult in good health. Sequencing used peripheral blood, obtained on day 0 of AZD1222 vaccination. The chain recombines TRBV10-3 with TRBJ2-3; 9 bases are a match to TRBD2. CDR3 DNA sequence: TGTGCCATCAGGGGTAGCGGGAGAGATACGCAGTATTTT. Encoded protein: CAIRGSGRDTQYF.